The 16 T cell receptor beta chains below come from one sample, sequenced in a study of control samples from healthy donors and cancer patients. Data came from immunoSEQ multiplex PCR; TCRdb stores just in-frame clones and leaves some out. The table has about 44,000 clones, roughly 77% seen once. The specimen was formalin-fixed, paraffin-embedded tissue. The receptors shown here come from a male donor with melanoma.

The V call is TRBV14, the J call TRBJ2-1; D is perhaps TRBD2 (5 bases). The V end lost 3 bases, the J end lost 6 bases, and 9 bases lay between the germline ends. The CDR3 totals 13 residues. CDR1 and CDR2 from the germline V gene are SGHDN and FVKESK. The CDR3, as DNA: TGTGCCAGCAGCCAGCCCCGGGGCAATGAGCAGTTCTTC. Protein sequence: CASSQPRGNEQFF.

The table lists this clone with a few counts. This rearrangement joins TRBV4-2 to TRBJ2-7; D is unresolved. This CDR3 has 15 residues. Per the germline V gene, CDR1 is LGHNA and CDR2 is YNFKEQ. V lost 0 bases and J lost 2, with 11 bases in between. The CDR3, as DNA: TGTGCCAGCAGCCAAGATCGGGCTGCACCCTACGAGCAGTACTTC. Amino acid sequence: CASSQDRAAPYEQYF.

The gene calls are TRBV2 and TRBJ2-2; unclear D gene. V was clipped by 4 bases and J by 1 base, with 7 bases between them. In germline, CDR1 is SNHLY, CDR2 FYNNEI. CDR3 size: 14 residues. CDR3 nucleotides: TGTGCCAGCAGTGGCCTCCTGAACACCGGGGAGCTGTTTTTT. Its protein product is CASSGLLNTGELFF.

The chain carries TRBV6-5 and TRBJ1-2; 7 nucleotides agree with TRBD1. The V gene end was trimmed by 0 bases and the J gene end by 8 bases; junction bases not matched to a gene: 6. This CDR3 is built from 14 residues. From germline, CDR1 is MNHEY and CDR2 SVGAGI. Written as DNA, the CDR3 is TGTGCCAGCAGTTACTCGGAAGGGGGCGAAGGCTACACCTTC. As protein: CASSYSEGGEGYTF.

The CDR3 sequence: CASTLGWPPEAFF. The DNA of the CDR3 is TGTGCCAGCACCTTGGGTTGGCCCCCTGAAGCTTTCTTT. The chain links TRBV28 to TRBJ1-1; D gene uncertain. Germline CDR1 reads MDHEN; CDR2 reads SYDVKM. V was clipped by 7 bases and J by 6 bases, with 15 bases between them. This CDR3 comprises 13 residues.

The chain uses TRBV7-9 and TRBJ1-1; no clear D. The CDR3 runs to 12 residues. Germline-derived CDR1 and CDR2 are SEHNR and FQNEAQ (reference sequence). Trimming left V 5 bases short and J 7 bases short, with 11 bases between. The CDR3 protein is CASSREEGEAFF. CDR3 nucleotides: TGTGCCAGCAGCCGTGAGGAGGGTGAAGCTTTCTTT.

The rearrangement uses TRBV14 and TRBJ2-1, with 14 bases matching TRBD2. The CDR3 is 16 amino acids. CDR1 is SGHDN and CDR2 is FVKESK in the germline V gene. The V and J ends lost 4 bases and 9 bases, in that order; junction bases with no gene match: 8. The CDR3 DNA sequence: TGTGCCAGCAGCCTTTTCGGGACTAGCGGGAGCAGTGAGCAGTTCTTC. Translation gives CASSLFGTSGSSEQFF.

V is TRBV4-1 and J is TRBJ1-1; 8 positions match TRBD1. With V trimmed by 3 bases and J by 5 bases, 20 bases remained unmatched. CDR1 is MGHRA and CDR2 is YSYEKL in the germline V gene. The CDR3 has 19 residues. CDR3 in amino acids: CASSQGMLLKGQGGTEAFF. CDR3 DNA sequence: TGCGCCAGCAGCCAGGGCATGTTACTAAAAGGACAGGGAGGGACTGAAGCTTTCTTT.

The CDR3 reads CASSVSGEGTGELFF. The CDR3 nucleotides are TGTGCCAGCAGCGTCAGTGGGGAGGGCACCGGGGAGCTGTTTTTT. The chain recombines TRBV2 with TRBJ2-2, with 7 bases matching TRBD2. From germline, CDR1 is SNHLY and CDR2 FYNNEI. The V segment lost 6 bases and the J segment 4 bases; nucleotides outside the gene matches: 8. The CDR3 loop spans 15 amino acids.

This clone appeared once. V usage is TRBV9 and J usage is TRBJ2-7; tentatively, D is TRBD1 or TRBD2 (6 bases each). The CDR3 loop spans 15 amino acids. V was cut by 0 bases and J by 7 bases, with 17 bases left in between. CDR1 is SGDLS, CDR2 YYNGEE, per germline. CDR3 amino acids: CASSVGAGDLGEQYF. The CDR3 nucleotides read TGTGCCAGCAGCGTAGGGGCAGGGGACTTGGGGGAGCAGTACTTC.

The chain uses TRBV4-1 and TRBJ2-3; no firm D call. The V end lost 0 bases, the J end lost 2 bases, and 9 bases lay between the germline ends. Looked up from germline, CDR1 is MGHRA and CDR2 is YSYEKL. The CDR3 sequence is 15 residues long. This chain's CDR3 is CASSQDWAVTDTQYF. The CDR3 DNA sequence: TGCGCCAGCAGCCAAGATTGGGCGGTCACAGATACGCAGTATTTT.

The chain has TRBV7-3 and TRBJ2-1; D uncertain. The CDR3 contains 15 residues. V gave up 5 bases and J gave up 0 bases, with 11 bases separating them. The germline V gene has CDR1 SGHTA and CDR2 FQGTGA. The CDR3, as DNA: TGTGCCAGCAGCCCTTCTCAGAGCTCCTACAATGAGCAGTTCTTC. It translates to CASSPSQSSYNEQFF.

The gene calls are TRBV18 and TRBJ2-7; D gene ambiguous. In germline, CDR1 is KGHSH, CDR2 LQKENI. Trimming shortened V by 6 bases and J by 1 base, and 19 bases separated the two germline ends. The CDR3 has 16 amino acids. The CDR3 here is CASSPREVLLSYEQYF. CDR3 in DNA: TGTGCCAGCTCCCCCAGAGAAGTCCTCCTATCCTACGAGCAGTACTTC.

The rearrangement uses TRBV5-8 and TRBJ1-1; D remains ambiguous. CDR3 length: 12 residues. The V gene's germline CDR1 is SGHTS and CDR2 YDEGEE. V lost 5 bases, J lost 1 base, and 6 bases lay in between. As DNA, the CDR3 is TGTGCCAGCAGGACTTGGAACACTGAAGCTTTCTTT. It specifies CASRTWNTEAFF. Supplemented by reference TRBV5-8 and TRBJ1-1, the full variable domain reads EAGVTQSPTHLIKTRGQQATLRCSPISGHTSVYWYQQALGLGLQFLLWYDEGEERNRGNFPPRFSGRQFPNYSSELNVNALELEDSALYLCASRTWNTEAFFGQGTRLTVV.

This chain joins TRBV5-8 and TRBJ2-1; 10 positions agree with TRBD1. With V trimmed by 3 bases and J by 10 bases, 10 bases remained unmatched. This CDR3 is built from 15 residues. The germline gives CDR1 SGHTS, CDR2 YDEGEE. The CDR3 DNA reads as TGTGCCAGCAGCTCCCGCGACAGGGGGCTGGCCGAGCAGTTCTTC. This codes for CASSSRDRGLAEQFF.

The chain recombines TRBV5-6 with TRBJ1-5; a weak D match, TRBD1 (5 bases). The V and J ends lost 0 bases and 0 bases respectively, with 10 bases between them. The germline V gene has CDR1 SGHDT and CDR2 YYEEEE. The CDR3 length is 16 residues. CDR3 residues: CASSLAAGTSNQPQHF. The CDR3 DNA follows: TGTGCCAGCAGCTTGGCCGCAGGGACTAGCAATCAGCCCCAGCATTTT.